These T cell receptor beta chains were read from a single sample in a study of CD4+ T cells in melanoma. Some clones are missing from TCRdb's copy, which holds only in-frame ones; the method was immunoSEQ multiplex PCR. This table holds roughly 120,000 clones, around 92% found once. Sequencing was performed on peripheral blood. The receptor source for this set is a human donor with melanoma. CDR3s include the opening cysteine and the closing phenylalanine or tryptophan. D genes are given only for firm matches. The listing skips clone size in some rows; elsewhere it reads once, few, many or a size class.

len,j_gene,v_gene,d_gene,abundance,CDR3aa,CDR3nt
16,TRBJ2-1,TRBV7-2,TRBD2,few,CASRARRGGAYNEQFF,TGTGCCAGCAGAGCGCGGCGGGGGGGCGCCTACAATGAGCAGTTCTTC
15,TRBJ1-1,TRBV7-8,TRBD1,NA,CASSLARGAGTEAFF,TGTGCCAGCAGCTTGGCCAGGGGGGCGGGCACTGAAGCTTTCTTT
13,TRBJ1-3,TRBV4-1,NA,NA,CASKGYSGNTIYF,TGCGCCAGCAAAGGGTACTCTGGAAACACCATATATTTT
14,TRBJ2-3,TRBV9,NA,few,CASSTEQATDTQYF,TGTGCCAGCAGCACAGAACAAGCCACAGATACGCAGTATTTT
14,TRBJ1-2,TRBV6-5,NA,once,CASSYSTQSYGYTF,TGTGCCAGCAGTTACTCGACGCAATCCTATGGCTACACCTTC
13,TRBJ2-3,TRBV6-5,NA,NA,CASSRGGTDTQYF,TGTGCCAGCAGTCGCGGGGGCACAGATACGCAGTATTTT
15,TRBJ2-7,TRBV5-1,TRBD2,few,CASSYGLAGPYEQYF,TGCGCCAGCAGCTACGGACTAGCGGGTCCCTACGAGCAGTACTTC
13,TRBJ2-1,TRBV7-3,NA,NA,CASSFRGGDEQFF,TGTGCCAGCAGCTTCCGGGGTGGGGATGAGCAGTTCTTC
13,TRBJ1-2,TRBV13,NA,NA,CASSSTSHYGYTF,TGTGCCAGCAGCTCCACGTCCCACTATGGCTACACCTTC
15,TRBJ1-5,TRBV7-8,TRBD1,NA,CASSFRGQGNQPQHF,TGTGCCAGCAGCTTCAGAGGACAGGGGAATCAGCCCCAGCATTTT
16,TRBJ1-3,TRBV5-6,NA,once,CASGDRTPWRGNTIYF,TGTGCCAGCGGCGATAGGACCCCTTGGCGAGGAAACACCATATATTTT